The 4 T cell receptor beta chains below were found in one sample sequenced in a study of T-cell memory formation after mild COVID-19. TCRdb re-derived calls from the 5' RACE reads in MiXCR, one entry per CDR3 protein. The table has 300,000 to 400,000 distinct CDR3 sequences, under 15% seen once; the top ten hold about a fifth. The specimen was PBMCs or a T cell subset sorted from them (not recorded which). Every receptor here comes from a man in his late teens or twenties who had mild COVID-19 (a few samples of this study predate the infection). Cell type and time point are not known.

The chain combines TRBV7-9 with TRBJ2-7; no firm D call. The CDR3 is 17 amino acids. Germline V lookup: CDR1 SEHNR, CDR2 FQNEAQ (reference sequence). The germline V and J ends were trimmed by 3 bases and 2 bases, with 20 bases remaining between them. CDR3 DNA sequence: TGTGCCAGCAGCTTGGCGGACGTCGGAGATTTCGCCTACGAGCAGTACTTC. Protein sequence: CASSLADVGDFAYEQYF.

The rearrangement uses TRBV7-8 and TRBJ1-5, with D hard to call. This CDR3 has 15 amino acids. Trimming cost V 2 bases and J 0 bases, with 8 bases left between them. Looked up from germline, CDR1 is SGHVS and CDR2 is FQNEAQ. The CDR3 DNA reads TGTGCCAGCAGCTTAACGGACGGTAGCAATCAGCCCCAGCATTTT. Translating it yields CASSLTDGSNQPQHF.

This clonotype has more than one count but fewer than ten. This sequence joins TRBV11-2 and TRBJ2-7; D may match TRBD1 or TRBD2 (5 bases each). CDR1 is SGHAT and CDR2 is FQNNGV in the germline V gene. Trimming stripped 5 bases from V and 5 bases from J, with 16 bases between. The CDR3 covers 14 residues. The chain's CDR3 is CASSTGTYDHEQYV. Here the CDR3 DNA reads TGTGCCAGCAGCACCGGGACCTACGACCACGAGCAGTACGTC.

The chain employs TRBV4-1 and TRBJ2-3, with unresolved D. This CDR3 has 13 amino acids. Deletions cut 1 base from V and 8 bases from J, with 10 bases between. Germline CDR1 reads MGHRA; CDR2 reads YSYEKL. CDR3 DNA sequence: TGCGCCAGCAGCCAAGTCGAGGAAGGTACGCAGTATTTT. Protein product: CASSQVEEGTQYF.